The 8 T cell receptor beta chains reported below all come from one sample, sequenced in a study of metastatic and nonmetastatic thyroid tumors (dated by TCRdb to 2020 to 2021). Receptor amplification or capture employed PCR. TCRdb shows the sequencer as Illumina HiSeq 4000. TCRdb cleaned the public reads at Q25 with fastp, built clones with MiXCR and kept in-frame beta chains. The sample has tens of thousands of clones on record, 10% to 15% of them singletons. Clones ranked in the top ten supply approximately 15% of the sample. Before undergoing thyroid surgery, none of the patients had been given any kind of treatment. The sequencing input was blood. All receptors come from a female donor with papillary thyroid cancer or a benign thyroid nodule (not recorded which). Some clones in this sample may be carry-over from other donors' samples.

This clone was counted many times. The chain uses TRBV20-1 and TRBJ2-3; 16 nucleotides line up with TRBD2. The trim removed 3 bases at V and 2 bases at J, leaving 2 bases unmatched. CDR1 is DFQATT and CDR2 is SNEGSKA in the germline V gene (reference sequence). This CDR3 spans 16 amino acids. The CDR3: CSARGLAGGDTDTQYF. The CDR3 DNA follows: TGCAGTGCTAGGGGACTAGCGGGAGGGGACACAGATACGCAGTATTTT.

This clone occurred many times. The J gene is TRBJ2-5, the V gene TRBV6-1, with D possibly being TRBD2 (6 bases). CDR1 is MNHNS and CDR2 is SASEGT in the germline V gene. The length of the CDR3 is 14 residues. The CDR3 spells CASGGGMGQETQYF. DNA for the CDR3: TGTGCAAGCGGCGGAGGGATGGGTCAAGAGACCCAGTACTTC.

This clone was observed at least ten times. This rearrangement joins TRBV2 to TRBJ1-3; D is ambiguous. Germline V lookup: CDR1 SNHLY, CDR2 FYNNEI. CDR3 length: 12 amino acids. V gave up 4 bases and J gave up 4 bases, with 5 bases separating them. The CDR3 loop is CASSAEGNTIYF. The DNA for the CDR3 is TGTGCCAGCAGTGCAGAGGGAAACACCATATATTTT.

This clone was counted ten times or more. The V gene is TRBV7-8, the J gene TRBJ1-1, with unresolved D. Deletions cut 5 bases from V and 4 bases from J, with 14 bases between. Germline CDR1 is SGHVS and CDR2 is FQNEAQ. The CDR3 length is 14 residues. DNA of the CDR3: TGTGCCAGCAGCCACAACGGGGTACTCACTGAAGCTTTCTTT. It encodes CASSHNGVLTEAFF.

Ten or more counts support this clone. The chain employs TRBV2 and TRBJ2-5; 8 bases fit TRBD1. Per germline, CDR1 SNHLY and CDR2 FYNNEI. This CDR3 is 13 amino acids long. V gave up 6 bases and J gave up 5 bases; unmatched junction bases: 5. CDR3 DNA: TGTGCCAGCAGCGCGGGACAGGTTGAGACCCAGTACTTC. Its translation is CASSAGQVETQYF. The whole variable domain, remainder taken from reference TRBV2 and TRBJ2-5, is EPEVTQTPSHQVTQMGQEVILRCVPISNHLYFYWYRQILGQKVEFLVSFYNNEISEKSEIFDDQFSVERPDGSNFTLKIRSTKLEDSAMYFCASSAGQVETQYFGPGTRLLVL.

This clone ranks as medium-sized. This rearrangement joins TRBV28 to TRBJ2-7; D is possibly TRBD2 (6 bases). Germline V gene lookup returns CDR1 MDHEN and CDR2 SYDVKM. This CDR3 has 13 residues. The germline V and J ends were trimmed by 3 bases and 2 bases, with 8 bases remaining between them. The CDR3 nucleotides read TGTGCCAGCAGTTTCGGCGGGACCTACGAGCAGTACTTC. Translating gives CASSFGGTYEQYF.

Many counts were recorded for this clone. The genes are TRBV20-1 and TRBJ2-1, with a weak D call TRBD2 (5 bases). CDR1 and CDR2 from the germline V gene are DFQATT and SNEGSKA (reference sequence). This CDR3 spans 14 amino acids. With 1 base removed from V and 0 bases from J, the gap between germline ends came to 7 bases. CDR3 sequence reads: CSARAGTSYNEQFF. As DNA, the CDR3 is TGCAGTGCTAGAGCGGGAACCTCCTACAATGAGCAGTTCTTC.

This clone was found a few times. This chain connects TRBV6-1 to TRBJ2-7; 7 bases align to TRBD1. V lost 7 bases to trimming and J lost 3 bases; unmatched junction nucleotides: 9. CDR3 length: 14 amino acids. CDR1 is MNHNS and CDR2 is SASEGT in the germline V gene. The CDR3 DNA reads TGTGCCAGCAAAGGAACAGGGGTCGTCTACGAGCAGTACTTC. It translates to CASKGTGVVYEQYF.